These T cell receptor beta chains were read from a single sample in a study of cytomegalovirus exposure and HLA in healthy donors. The method was immunoSEQ multiplex PCR; TCRdb's version includes in-frame clones alone and lacks a portion of them. The data show 100,000 to 150,000 clones, about 86% seen once. The sequenced material came from PBMCs. Receptors originate from a woman in her 30s in good health and CMV-seronegative. Both conserved end residues are part of each CDR3. A D gene is named only where the DNA matches it firmly. Clone size appears in some rows only: once, few, many, or a class for an expanded clone.

V,D,size,J,CDR3,DNA
TRBV19,NA,NA,TRBJ1-4,CASSISGGTANEKLFF,TGTGCCAGTAGTATATCGGGGGGGACTGCAAATGAAAAACTGTTTTTT
TRBV7-2,NA,NA,TRBJ2-3,CASSLISSRLADTQYF,TGTGCCAGCAGCTTAATTTCTTCGCGTCTAGCTGATACGCAGTATTTT
TRBV6-5,NA,NA,TRBJ1-2,CASSYSGVKRYGYTF,TGTGCCAGCAGTTACAGCGGGGTTAAACGGTATGGCTACACCTTC
TRBV5-1,NA,NA,TRBJ2-3,CASSILAASTDTQYF,TGCGCCAGTTCTATTCTGGCGGCTAGCACAGATACGCAGTATTTT
TRBV5-6,NA,NA,TRBJ1-1,CASSFQGLYTEAFF,TGTGCCAGCAGCTTCCAGGGATTATACACTGAAGCTTTCTTT
TRBV9,TRBD2,NA,TRBJ2-1,CASSVGDYRNNEQFF,TGTGCCAGCAGCGTGGGGGACTACCGCAACAATGAGCAGTTCTTC
TRBV9,TRBD2,NA,TRBJ2-5,CASSVSSGGNQETQYF,TGTGCCAGCAGCGTAAGCAGCGGGGGGAACCAAGAGACCCAGTACTTC
TRBV28,NA,NA,TRBJ2-7,CASSLWPGTEQYF,TGTGCCAGCAGTTTATGGCCGGGTACCGAGCAGTACTTC
TRBV30,TRBD1,NA,TRBJ1-2,CAWSVVQGGGYTF,TGTGCCTGGAGTGTAGTTCAGGGGGGAGGCTACACCTTC
TRBV6-5,TRBD1,NA,TRBJ2-7,CASSYSNRGYEQYF,TGTGCCAGCAGTTACTCTAACAGGGGCTACGAGCAGTACTTC
TRBV4-1,NA,NA,TRBJ2-1,CASSQDSRAYNEQFF,TGCGCCAGCAGCCAAGATTCACGAGCCTACAATGAGCAGTTCTTC
TRBV10-3,TRBD2,NA,TRBJ2-3,CAIKGGGTEYTDTQYF,TGTGCCATCAAAGGCGGGGGGACGGAATACACAGATACGCAGTATTTT
TRBV20-1,NA,few,TRBJ2-1,CSARAKHEQFF,TGCAGTGCTAGAGCCAAGCATGAGCAGTTCTTC
TRBV5-1,NA,NA,TRBJ2-7,CASSFDYLNYEQYF,TGCGCCAGCAGCTTTGACTATCTCAACTACGAGCAGTACTTC
TRBV15,NA,NA,TRBJ1-2,CATSRGRGANYGYTF,TGTGCCACCAGCAGAGGTCGGGGAGCTAACTATGGCTACACCTTC
TRBV19,TRBD1,NA,TRBJ1-2,CASSPGQSIYGYTF,TGTGCCAGTAGCCCGGGACAGTCGATTTATGGCTACACCTTC
TRBV19,TRBD2,once,TRBJ2-1,CASSIATRGGKRFF,TGTGCCAGTAGTATAGCAACGCGGGGGGGCAAGCGGTTCTTC
TRBV19,NA,NA,TRBJ1-6,CASRTGNSPLHF,TGTGCCAGTAGAACAGGGAACTCACCCCTCCACTTT
TRBV29-1,TRBD2,NA,TRBJ2-3,CSGEPGTSGRAQYF,TGCAGCGGGGAGCCCGGGACTAGCGGGAGGGCGCAGTATTTT
TRBV5-1,NA,NA,TRBJ2-1,CASSLGGSLSYNEQFF,TGCGCCAGCAGCTTGGGGGGCAGCCTCTCCTACAATGAGCAGTTCTTC
TRBV5-1,NA,NA,TRBJ1-6,CASSLEGVGSPLHF,TGCGCCAGCAGCTTGGAAGGGGTAGGTTCACCCCTCCACTTT
TRBV10-1,TRBD1,few,TRBJ2-5,CASSTGQVLQETQYF,TGCGCCAGCAGTACCGGACAGGTCCTCCAAGAGACCCAGTACTTC
TRBV5-8,TRBD1,NA,TRBJ1-2,CASSLTGTNYGYTF,TGTGCCAGCAGCCTGACAGGGACTAACTATGGCTACACCTTC
TRBV30,NA,NA,TRBJ2-1,CAWSVGVSSYNEQFF,TGTGCCTGGAGCGTAGGGGTGAGCTCCTACAATGAGCAGTTCTTC
TRBV2,TRBD2,NA,TRBJ2-3,CASAAGGGDTQYF,TGTGCCAGCGCAGCCGGGGGAGGGGATACGCAGTATTTT
TRBV7-9,TRBD1,NA,TRBJ2-5,CASSPGQGRETQYF,TGTGCCAGCAGCCCAGGACAGGGGCGAGAGACCCAGTACTTC